Each of the 23 T cell receptor beta chains below was sequenced from the same sample in a study of regulatory T cells in long-lasting Graves disease. Time point indicated: persistent/refractory GD, antithyroid drugs over 5 years with positive TRAb. Construction of the TCR library relied on RNA isolated from PBMCs. The authors built TCR beta libraries using iRepertoire HTBI primers and Arm-PCR of CDR3 regions. TCRdb recomputed calls from the multiplex PCR reads with MiXCR, one row per CDR3 protein. The data contain about 310,000 distinct CDR3 sequences, 22% of them singletons. Sequencing was performed on peripheral blood mononuclear cells (PBMCs), taken when the disease was refractory, from a patient treated with antithyroid drugs. These receptors were collected from a female donor with Graves disease.

V gene TRBV7-6 combines with J gene TRBJ2-5; weak D call: TRBD1 (5 bases). Trimming pared 4 bases from V and 2 bases from J, leaving 11 bases between. The CDR3 covers 14 residues. Looked up from germline, CDR1 is SGHVS and CDR2 is FNYEAQ. The CDR3 coding sequence is TGTGCCAGCAGCTCTCGACAGTATCAAGAGACCCAGTACTTC. Protein sequence: CASSSRQYQETQYF.

This clonotype came up many times. The rearrangement joins TRBV28 to TRBJ2-7; possible D gene TRBD1, 6 bases. Trimming left V 10 bases short and J 3 bases short, with 22 bases between. Germline V gene data show CDR1 as MDHEN and CDR2 as SYDVKM. This CDR3 is 15 amino acids long. The chain's CDR3 is CATIPTSRGSYEQYF. The CDR3 DNA reads TGTGCCACTATCCCTACGAGCAGGGGAAGCTACGAGCAGTACTTC. The complete variable domain, with remaining parts taken from reference TRBV28 and TRBJ2-7, reads DVKVTQSSRYLVKRTGEKVFLECVQDMDHENMFWYRQDPGLGLRLIYFSYDVKMKEKGDIPEGYSVSREKKERFSLILESASTNQTSMYLCATIPTSRGSYEQYFGPGTRLTVT.

This clonotype came up many times. The gene calls are TRBV28 and TRBJ2-5, with 8 bases fitting TRBD1. This CDR3 has 14 residues. V trimming: 4 bases; J trimming: 5 bases; junction bases outside the gene matches: 6. Germline V gives CDR1 MDHEN, CDR2 SYDVKM. DNA for the CDR3: TGTGCCAGCAGTTCAGGGGGCGCGGGGGAGACCCAGTACTTC. Its translation is CASSSGGAGETQYF.

The rearrangement links TRBV4-1 to TRBJ1-1; no clear D gene. Trimming took off 3 bases at V and 4 bases at J, with 6 bases between the two ends. The CDR3 sequence is 12 residues long. Germline CDR1 MGHRA, CDR2 YSYEKL. CDR3 sequence reads: CASSQTGTEAFF. The CDR3 region has the DNA TGCGCCAGCAGCCAGACGGGCACTGAAGCTTTCTTT.

This clonotype showed up just a few times. The gene calls are TRBV7-9 and TRBJ2-7; D possibly corresponds to TRBD2 (5 bases). The length of the CDR3 is 14 residues. Trimming removed 5 bases at V and 3 bases at J, with 14 bases between. The germline V gene has CDR1 SEHNR and CDR2 FQNEAQ (reference sequence). The CDR3 bases are TGTGCCAGCAGCCCCGCCCGGGGATTCTACGAGCAGTACTTC. Translating it yields CASSPARGFYEQYF.

This rearrangement joins TRBV2 to TRBJ2-1, with 7 bases aligning to TRBD2. The V gene end was trimmed by 10 bases and the J gene end by 2 bases; junction bases not matched to a gene: 11. Germline V gene sequence: CDR1 SNHLY, CDR2 FYNNEI. The CDR3 sequence is 15 residues long. The CDR3 region is CATDGTGGTYNEQFF. The CDR3 nucleotides are TGTGCCACAGACGGTACGGGAGGAACCTACAATGAGCAGTTCTTC.

The table lists this clonotype with many counts. V and J are TRBV2 and TRBJ1-6, with D tentatively TRBD1 (6 bases). Trimming took 4 bases from V and 5 from J, leaving 15 bases between them. The CDR3 is 16 amino acids. Germline V lookup: CDR1 SNHLY, CDR2 FYNNEI. The CDR3 DNA sequence: TGTGCCAGCAGTGGGGGGGGGCCTTTGAATAATTCACCCCTCCACTTT. This sequence encodes CASSGGGPLNNSPLHF.

Only a few counts were recorded for this clonotype. The chain joins TRBV3-1 to TRBJ1-3; D unresolved. The CDR3 sequence is 14 residues long. The germline V gene has CDR1 LGHDT and CDR2 YNNKEL (reference sequence). V was shortened by 3 bases and J by 2 bases, with 8 bases between the two germline ends. The CDR3 coding sequence is TGTGCCAGCAGCCAGCCAGACACTGGAAACACCATATATTTT. Translation gives CASSQPDTGNTIYF.

This clonotype was recorded many times. The V call is TRBV7-2, the J call TRBJ2-7, with D perhaps TRBD1 (6 bases). The germline V gene encodes CDR1 SGHTA and CDR2 FQGNSA. This CDR3 has 14 amino acids. V lost 5 bases and J lost 0, with 11 bases in between. CDR3 DNA sequence: TGTGCCAGCAGCCGAGACAGGAGCTCCTACGAGCAGTACTTC. It specifies CASSRDRSSYEQYF.

This clonotype has only a few counts. This chain links TRBV7-3 with TRBJ1-1; TRBD1 matches 10 bases. CDR1 is SGHTA and CDR2 is FQGTGA in the germline V gene. Losses at the gene ends were 1 base for V and 5 bases for J; bases not matched to a gene: 1. CDR3 length equals 14 residues. The CDR3 DNA reads TGTGCCAGCAGCTTAATGGGACAGGGGACTGAAGCTTTCTTT. Translated, it gives CASSLMGQGTEAFF. Based on the CDR3 plus reference TRBV7-3 and TRBJ1-1, the full variable domain is GAGVSQTPSNKVTEKGKYVELRCDPISGHTALYWYRQSLGQGPEFLIYFQGTGAADDSGLPNDRFFAVRPEGSVSTLKIQRTERGDSAVYLCASSLMGQGTEAFFGQGTRLTVV.

This chain joins TRBV20-1 and TRBJ2-7; possibly TRBD1 or TRBD2 for D (5 bases each). Germline values: CDR1 DFQATT, CDR2 SNEGSKA (reference sequence). CDR3 length equals 14 residues. The ends were cut back, 6 bases at V and 0 bases at J, with 15 bases in the middle. CDR3: CSAQGTSASYEQYF. The CDR3 nucleotides read TGCAGTGCCCAAGGGACCTCCGCCTCCTACGAGCAGTACTTC.

In its sample, this clonotype was seen many times. The V and J genes are TRBV11-2 and TRBJ2-5, with 9 bases lining up with TRBD2. Germline lookup yields CDR1 SGHAT and CDR2 FQNNGV. The CDR3 has 16 residues. Losses at the gene ends were 3 bases for V and 2 bases for J; bases not matched to a gene: 7. CDR3 coding DNA: TGTGCCAGCAGCTTCACCGGGACTAGCTTTCAAGAGACCCAGTACTTC. Its protein is CASSFTGTSFQETQYF.

J is TRBJ2-5 and V is TRBV20-1; 10 bases agree with TRBD1. V lost 3 bases and J lost 6; bases outside the gene matches: 10. The CDR3 has 15 residues. Germline CDR1 is DFQATT and CDR2 is SNEGSKA (reference sequence). CDR3 nucleotides: TGCAGTGCTAGGGACTACGGGACAGGGGAGAAGACCCAGTACTTC. Translation: CSARDYGTGEKTQYF.

V and J are TRBV7-2 and TRBJ1-2, with 9 bases identical to TRBD1. J gave up 7 bases and V 1 base, and 4 bases lay outside the gene matches. CDR3 length: 14 amino acids. The germline V gene encodes CDR1 SGHTA and CDR2 FQGNSA. The chain's CDR3 is CASSLVGTGSGYTF. The CDR3 bases are TGTGCCAGCAGCTTAGTGGGGACAGGGTCTGGCTACACCTTC.

This clonotype was seen at least ten times. This chain joins TRBV28 and TRBJ2-2, with D perhaps matching TRBD1 (6 bases). V was cut by 5 bases and J by 0 bases, with 19 bases left in between. The CDR3 sequence is 18 residues long. Germline lookup yields CDR1 MDHEN and CDR2 SYDVKM. CDR3 nucleotide sequence: TGTGCCAGCAGTCCCCCGGGCCCGGACAGCACGAACACCGGGGAGCTGTTTTTT. Residues: CASSPPGPDSTNTGELFF.

As regards this clonotype: This may stem from a read error, because a much larger clone lies one nucleotide away. The rearrangement links TRBV4-2 to TRBJ1-3; 9 bases align to TRBD1. V lost 6 bases, J lost 8 bases, and 5 bases stayed unmatched. The CDR3 is 13 amino acids. From germline, CDR1 is LGHNA and CDR2 YNFKEQ. The CDR3 spells CASSSDRGYTIYF. As DNA, the CDR3 is TGTGCCAGCAGTTCGGACAGGGGATACACCATATATTTT.

The table lists this clonotype with many counts. This chain joins TRBV12-3 or TRBV12-4 and TRBJ1-6; D uncertain. There are 17 residues in the CDR3. The ends were cut back, 6 bases at V and 4 bases at J, with 19 bases in the middle. The CDR3 DNA follows: TGTGCCAGCAGCCACCGGCCCTCGGGATTTTATAATTCACCCCTCCACTTT. Translation: CASSHRPSGFYNSPLHF.

The chain carries TRBV5-1 and TRBJ1-5, with D tentatively TRBD1 (5 bases). Germline CDR1 SGHRS, CDR2 YFSETQ. The V gene lost 5 bases and the J gene lost 5 bases, with 17 bases spanning the gap. The length of the CDR3 is 15 residues. CDR3 loop: CASSEGAMRDQPQHF. CDR3 bases: TGCGCCAGCAGTGAAGGGGCAATGAGGGATCAGCCCCAGCATTTT.

This clonotype was seen ten or more times. The chain carries TRBV20-1 and TRBJ2-1; TRBD1 agrees at 7 bases. This CDR3 contains 14 residues. Germline CDR1 reads DFQATT; CDR2 reads SNEGSKA (reference sequence). J lost 5 bases, V lost 4 bases, and 8 bases had no gene match. The CDR3 DNA reads as TGCAGTGCTACGACAGGGATTGTCGACAATGAGCAGTTCTTC. Residues: CSATTGIVDNEQFF.

This rearrangement joins TRBV5-6 to TRBJ1-1, with D uncertain. Germline loops: CDR1 SGHDT, CDR2 YYEEEE. The V and J ends lost 4 bases and 4 bases respectively, with 17 bases between them. The CDR3 contains 15 residues. DNA of the CDR3: TGTGCCAGCAGCACATTCTCAGTGCGGAGCACTGAAGCTTTCTTT. Protein product: CASSTFSVRSTEAFF.

The chain combines TRBV2 with TRBJ2-1, with a possible D match to TRBD2 (5 bases). The CDR3 is made up of 15 amino acids. Germline lookup yields CDR1 SNHLY and CDR2 FYNNEI. V was trimmed by 6 bases and J by 0 bases, leaving 12 bases between them. The CDR3 DNA reads as TGTGCCAGCAGGGCCGGACTGAGCTCCTACAATGAGCAGTTCTTC. Translated: CASRAGLSSYNEQFF.

As concerns this clonotype: Since a much larger clone is just one base distant, this may be a read error. J is TRBJ2-7 and V is TRBV27, with D possibly being TRBD1 (6 bases). This CDR3 spans 13 amino acids. In germline, CDR1 is MNHEY, CDR2 SMNVEV (reference sequence). Here the CDR3 reads CASSRGRIYERYF. DNA of the CDR3: TGTGCCAGCAGCAGGGGTCGGATCTACGAGCGGTACTTC.

This clonotype was picked up many times. This chain connects TRBV28 to TRBJ2-5; 7 bases are shared with TRBD1. The germline gives CDR1 MDHEN, CDR2 SYDVKM. With 3 bases clipped from V and 5 bases from J, the junction kept 9 bases outside the gene matches. The CDR3 has 15 amino acids. The chain's CDR3 is CASSFDRTGGETQYF. The CDR3, as DNA: TGTGCCAGCAGTTTTGACCGGACAGGTGGGGAGACCCAGTACTTC.